These T cell receptor beta chains were read from a single sample in a study of PD-1 blockade in classical Hodgkin lymphoma. Some clones are missing from TCRdb's copy, which holds only in-frame ones; the method was immunoSEQ multiplex PCR. The sample yields roughly 11,000 clones, about 88% seen once. Sequenced material: peripheral blood mononuclear cells (PBMCs), taken at baseline. All receptors derive from a human donor with classical Hodgkin lymphoma. Both conserved end residues are part of each CDR3. The size field is filled for only some rows; it gives once, few, many or a size class.

TRBV5-1,TRBJ1-2,NA,CASTSGGNDLGYTF
TRBV25-1,TRBJ2-3,NA,CASSEYRGSTDTQYF
TRBV19,TRBJ2-7,once,CASSRSTGAYEQYF
TRBV5-6,TRBJ1-2,few,CASSRWDRGQGYGYTF
TRBV30,TRBJ2-5,NA,CAWSPSTETQYF
TRBV2,TRBJ1-2,NA,CASRGRTGVGGYTF
TRBV7-8,TRBJ2-3,NA,CASSPLGDQLADTQYF
TRBV27,TRBJ2-1,NA,CASSLSPHEQFF
TRBV9,TRBJ2-3,NA,CASSPGQGTDTQYF
TRBV14,NA,NA,CASSQGGEQYF
TRBV2,TRBJ2-1,NA,CASSDLVLVAGGNEQFF
TRBV7-3,TRBJ2-6,NA,CASSQGGSSGANVLTF
TRBV4-2,TRBJ2-3,few,CASSPRDSGTDTQYF
TRBV30,TRBJ1-5,NA,CAWSAQSNQPQHF
TRBV11-2,TRBJ2-7,NA,CASSSGQPSYEQYF
TRBV5-1,TRBJ2-5,NA,CASSLAAEPRQETQYF
TRBV11-2,TRBJ2-7,NA,CASSISMGTSGSVVF
TRBV19,TRBJ2-1,NA,CASSNGDRYNEQFF
TRBV4-3,TRBJ1-2,NA,CASSQDISDAPYGYTF
TRBV29-1,TRBJ2-2,NA,CSVRSSGELFF
TRBV19,TRBJ1-5,NA,CASSIAAVGNQPQHF
TRBV5-1,TRBJ2-3,once,CASSETQRTDTQYF
TRBV7-8,TRBJ2-1,NA,CASSSRGTGRIYNEQFF
TRBV11-3,TRBJ2-3,NA,CASSPLTGVADTQYF
TRBV5-4,TRBJ1-6,few,CASSLDNRTPPLHF
TRBV15,TRBJ2-7,NA,CATSETESYYEQYF
TRBV10-3,TRBJ1-2,NA,CAISESGGKGYTF
TRBV6-1,TRBJ2-3,NA,CASSDLGIRQLYTQYF
TRBV5-1,TRBJ1-4,once,CASSRDRKNEKLFF
TRBV7-9,TRBJ2-5,few,CASSPQETQYF
TRBV18,TRBJ2-7,once,CASSPLAGGPYEQYF